The 27 T cell receptor beta chains below come from one sample, sequenced in a study of OX40 agonist ivuxolimab in advanced cancers. Sequenced by immunoSEQ multiplex PCR; TCRdb stores in-frame clones only, minus some. The sample holds tens of thousands of clones, under 90% seen once. This specimen consisted of CD4+ or CD8+ T cells sorted from blood, obtained in a trial of the OX40 agonist ivuxolimab. All receptors come from an adult with an advanced solid tumor such as melanoma, head and neck, liver or kidney cancer.

J is TRBJ2-1 and V is TRBV9; D may be TRBD1 (5 bases). The CDR3 extends over 16 amino acids. The germline V and J ends were trimmed by 1 base and 4 bases, with 15 bases remaining between them. Germline V gene data show CDR1 as SGDLS and CDR2 as YYNGEE. The CDR3 nucleotides read TGTGCCAGCAGCGTAACAGGAACTACTCCTTACAATGAGCAGTTCTTC. This codes for CASSVTGTTPYNEQFF.

This clone was detected only a few times. The chain couples TRBV7-9 to TRBJ2-2; D gene uncertain. V lost 4 bases, J lost 1 base, and 13 bases lay in between. The germline CDR1 and CDR2 sequences are SEHNR and FQNEAQ (reference sequence). This CDR3 comprises 16 residues. The DNA for the CDR3 is TGTGCCAGCAGCTCACACCTCGGTAGGAACACCGGGGAGCTGTTTTTT. Translating gives CASSSHLGRNTGELFF.

This chain joins TRBV6-1 and TRBJ1-6, with TRBD1 identical over 7 bases. This CDR3 region has 15 residues. Germline loops: CDR1 MNHNS, CDR2 SASEGT. J lost 6 bases, V lost 5 bases, and 7 bases had no gene match. The CDR3: CASSSQGGPNSPLHF. As DNA, the CDR3 is TGTGCCAGCAGTTCCCAGGGGGGACCTAATTCACCCCTCCACTTT.

This clone has a handful of counts. V gene TRBV5-1 combines with J gene TRBJ1-2, with D possibly matching TRBD1 (5 bases). Between the trimmed V and J ends, which lost 0 bases and 6 bases, there was a span of 12 bases. Germline V gene sequence: CDR1 SGHRS, CDR2 YFSETQ. CDR3 length: 14 residues. The CDR3 loop reads CASSLGGTDHGYTF. CDR3 DNA: TGCGCCAGCAGCTTGGGGGGGACGGACCATGGCTACACCTTC.

This chain joins TRBV4-2 and TRBJ2-2; D remains unclear. Germline loops: CDR1 LGHNA, CDR2 YNFKEQ. V lost 3 bases and J 7 bases, leaving 12 bases between the germline ends. The CDR3 runs 14 residues. CDR3 coding DNA: TGTGCCAGCAGCCAGGGCGGAGCAAACGGGGAGCTGTTTTTT. Translation: CASSQGGANGELFF.

This chain uses TRBV16 with TRBJ2-7, with 9 bases matching TRBD1. The CDR3 is made up of 17 amino acids. The trim removed 3 bases at V and 4 bases at J, leaving 13 bases unmatched. Germline CDR1 is KGHSY and CDR2 is FQNENV. CDR3 coding DNA: TGTGCCAGCAGCCAGTCTACCGGGACAGGGTTTAGGTACGAGCAGTACTTC. Its protein product is CASSQSTGTGFRYEQYF.

Of note for this clone: In the same sample, other DNA sequences code for this CDR3. The chain is built from TRBV7-3 and TRBJ2-1; D not certain. Looked up from germline, CDR1 is SGHTA and CDR2 is FQGTGA. The CDR3 consists of 13 residues. V gave up 5 bases and J gave up 5 bases, with 10 bases separating them. The CDR3 loop reads CASSLGINNEQFF. Here the CDR3 DNA reads TGTGCCAGCAGCCTTGGAATAAACAATGAGCAGTTCTTC.

This chain joins TRBV7-3 and TRBJ1-2, with 7 bases matching TRBD1. This CDR3 contains 15 residues. Germline CDR1 SGHTA, CDR2 FQGTGA. Germline trimming cut 2 bases from V and 2 bases from J; bases unmatched to any gene: 5. The DNA of the CDR3 is TGTGCCAGCAGCTTAGATCCGGGACAGAACTATGGCTACACCTTC. It specifies CASSLDPGQNYGYTF. Supplemented by reference TRBV7-3 and TRBJ1-2, the full variable domain reads GAGVSQTPSNKVTEKGKYVELRCDPISGHTALYWYRQSLGQGPEFLIYFQGTGAADDSGLPNDRFFAVRPEGSVSTLKIQRTERGDSAVYLCASSLDPGQNYGYTFGSGTRLTVV.

This clone was observed a handful of times. The V gene is TRBV28, the J gene TRBJ1-1; D gene unclear. CDR3 size: 11 residues. V shed 4 bases and J shed 11 bases, with 11 bases lying between them. Germline CDR1 reads MDHEN; CDR2 reads SYDVKM. The CDR3 DNA reads TGTGCCAGCAGTTCCAATAATAACGCTTTCTTT. It yields the protein CASSSNNNAFF.

The chain couples TRBV5-4 to TRBJ2-3; D gene unclear. The CDR3 spans 15 residues. From germline, CDR1 is SGHNT and CDR2 YYREEE (reference sequence). V lost 4 bases, J lost 6 bases, and 18 bases lay in between. CDR3 loop: CASSTSATIGDTQYF. The CDR3, as DNA: TGTGCCAGCAGCACATCAGCAACCATCGGGGATACGCAGTATTTT.

The genes are TRBV2 and TRBJ1-5, with D perhaps TRBD1 (6 bases). This CDR3 is 16 amino acids long. The germline V and J ends were trimmed by 2 bases and 5 bases, with 16 bases remaining between them. Per the germline V gene, CDR1 is SNHLY and CDR2 is FYNNEI. The CDR3 loop reads CASSETLGGGDQPQHF. CDR3 nucleotide sequence: TGTGCCAGCAGTGAAACGCTTGGGGGCGGGGATCAGCCCCAGCATTTT.

This chain uses TRBV5-1 with TRBJ1-1; 8 bases map to TRBD1. The CDR3 is 16 amino acids. The V segment lost 4 bases and the J segment 0 bases; nucleotides outside the gene matches: 8. Germline CDR1 is SGHRS and CDR2 is YFSETQ. CDR3 in DNA: TGCGCCAGCAGCCAGGACCCGGGACAGGTGAACACTGAAGCTTTCTTT. It specifies CASSQDPGQVNTEAFF.

The chain links TRBV6-4 to TRBJ2-7; 8 bases are a match to TRBD2. V lost 3 bases to trimming and J lost 3 bases; unmatched junction nucleotides: 7. The germline V gene has CDR1 MRHNA and CDR2 SNTAGT. The CDR3 covers 15 residues. The CDR3 region has the DNA TGTGCCAGCAGTGAAGCGGGTGCGGGAGGCTACGAGCAGTACTTC. The encoded protein is CASSEAGAGGYEQYF.

The rearrangement joins TRBV19 to TRBJ2-3; a possible D gene is TRBD2 (6 bases). Germline V gene data show CDR1 as LNHDA and CDR2 as SQIVND (reference sequence). Between the trimmed V and J ends, which lost 6 bases and 2 bases, there was a span of 12 bases. The CDR3 has 14 amino acids. CDR3 sequence: CASSHRDFTDTQYF. For the CDR3, the DNA is TGTGCCAGTAGCCACCGGGACTTCACAGATACGCAGTATTTT.

The rearrangement links TRBV11-2 to TRBJ1-6; 8 nucleotides agree with TRBD1. Germline lookup yields CDR1 SGHAT and CDR2 FQNNGV. The CDR3 totals 16 residues. V was clipped by 5 bases and J by 7 bases; unmatched bases: 10. The CDR3 coding sequence is TGTGCCAGCAGCGCCAAGACAGGGGTCTTAAATTCACCCCTCCACTTT. Amino acids: CASSAKTGVLNSPLHF.

The J gene is TRBJ1-4, the V gene TRBV6-6; 9 positions match TRBD1. There are 15 residues in the CDR3. J lost 8 bases, V lost 6 bases, and 10 bases had no gene match. Germline-derived CDR1 and CDR2 are MNHNY and SVGAGI (reference sequence). As DNA, the CDR3 is TGTGCCAGCAGCCCCTCCACAGGGGGCGACGAAAAACTGTTTTTT. It encodes CASSPSTGGDEKLFF.

V gene TRBV9 combines with J gene TRBJ1-6, with D unresolved. The CDR3 loop spans 14 amino acids. Trimming cost V 3 bases and J 5 bases, with 9 bases left between them. Germline V gene data show CDR1 as SGDLS and CDR2 as YYNGEE. The CDR3: CASSDGSNNSPLHF. The CDR3 DNA follows: TGTGCCAGCAGCGACGGCAGCAATAATTCACCCCTCCACTTT. Filled out from reference TRBV9 and TRBJ1-6, the complete variable domain reads DSGVTQTPKHLITATGQRVTLRCSPRSGDLSVYWYQQSLDQGLQFLIQYYNGEERAKGNILERFSAQQFPDLHSELNLSSLELGDSALYFCASSDGSNNSPLHFGNGTRLTVT.

The chain uses TRBV5-4 and TRBJ2-2; D may be TRBD2 (6 bases). Deletions cut 2 bases from V and 1 base from J, with 9 bases between. The CDR3 is made up of 15 amino acids. Germline CDR1 reads SGHNT; CDR2 reads YYREEE (reference sequence). The CDR3 sequence: CASSFGGLNTGELFF. The CDR3 DNA reads TGTGCCAGCAGCTTCGGAGGGCTGAACACCGGGGAGCTGTTTTTT. Complete variable domain (other parts from reference TRBV5-4 and TRBJ2-2): ETGVTQSPTHLIKTRGQQVTLRCSSQSGHNTVSWYQQALGQGPQFIFQYYREEENGRGNFPPRFSGLQFPNYSSELNVNALELDDSALYLCASSFGGLNTGELFFGEGSRLTVL.

The V gene is TRBV2, the J gene TRBJ2-5; unclear D gene. The CDR3 is 11 amino acids. Germline V gives CDR1 SNHLY, CDR2 FYNNEI. The V end was cut by 5 bases, the J end by 4 bases, with 5 bases between. In nucleotides, the CDR3 is TGTGCCAGCAGTCCACTAGAGACCCAGTACTTC. Residues: CASSPLETQYF. Full variable domain (remainder filled in from reference TRBV2 and TRBJ2-5): EPEVTQTPSHQVTQMGQEVILRCVPISNHLYFYWYRQILGQKVEFLVSFYNNEISEKSEIFDDQFSVERPDGSNFTLKIRSTKLEDSAMYFCASSPLETQYFGPGTRLLVL.

The chain couples TRBV7-2 to TRBJ2-7; 9 bases match TRBD2. The CDR3 totals 16 residues. V was clipped by 1 base and J by 1 base; unmatched bases: 5. Germline V gene sequence: CDR1 SGHTA, CDR2 FQGNSA. This CDR3 is CASSLEGAGGSYEQYF. CDR3 sequence (DNA): TGTGCCAGCAGCTTAGAAGGAGCGGGGGGATCCTACGAGCAGTACTTC.

The J gene is TRBJ2-4, the V gene TRBV5-8; 11 bases align to TRBD2. The germline V gene has CDR1 SGHTS and CDR2 YDEGEE. The CDR3 runs to 17 residues. V was pared by 2 bases and J by 6 bases, with 10 bases of the junction left unmatched. The CDR3, as DNA: TGTGCCAGCAGCTTAGTAACTAGCGGGAGTGGTGTAAACATTCAGTACTTC. Translation gives CASSLVTSGSGVNIQYF.

This sequence joins TRBV6-5 and TRBJ2-5, with D perhaps TRBD2 (6 bases). Deletions cut 6 bases from V and 5 bases from J, with 16 bases between. Germline loops: CDR1 MNHEY, CDR2 SVGAGI. The CDR3 is 14 residues long. The CDR3 coding sequence is TGTGCCAGCAGGGCCGGGACTTGGGGCGAGACCCAGTACTTC. It is translated as CASRAGTWGETQYF.

V gene TRBV6-1 combines with J gene TRBJ1-1; TRBD1 is a possible D gene (6 bases). The CDR3 extends over 15 amino acids. Germline V gene data show CDR1 as MNHNS and CDR2 as SASEGT. The V end lost 5 bases, the J end lost 0 bases, and 13 bases lay between the germline ends. CDR3 sequence: CASSLGTRMNTEAFF. Here the CDR3 DNA reads TGTGCCAGCAGTTTAGGGACACGAATGAACACTGAAGCTTTCTTT.

The gene calls are TRBV19 and TRBJ1-5; no clear D gene. This CDR3 is built from 15 residues. CDR1 LNHDA and CDR2 SQIVND come from the germline V gene (reference sequence). Trimming removed 7 bases from V and 0 bases from J, with 13 bases in between. CDR3 nucleotides: TGTGCCAGTATTGAGAGGTTGGGTAGCAATCAGCCCCAGCATTTT. Translation: CASIERLGSNQPQHF.

The chain employs TRBV15 and TRBJ2-3; possibly TRBD2 for D (6 bases). The CDR3 runs 18 residues. Germline values: CDR1 LNHNV, CDR2 YYDKDF (reference sequence). V was trimmed by 5 bases and J by 0 bases, leaving 21 bases between them. In nucleotides, the CDR3 is TGTGCCACCAGCGGAGGACCCTTGCGGGGATCTAGCACAGATACGCAGTATTTT. This translates into CATSGGPLRGSSTDTQYF.

The rearrangement joins TRBV7-3 to TRBJ2-1; TRBD2 matches 9 bases. After removal of 6 bases from V and 9 bases from J, the junction contained 6 bases not matched to a gene. CDR1 is SGHTA and CDR2 is FQGTGA in the germline V gene. The CDR3 is made up of 13 amino acids. The CDR3 DNA reads as TGTGCCAGCAGTCGTAGCGGGAGTGGTGAGCAGTTCTTC. Translated: CASSRSGSGEQFF.

The J gene is TRBJ2-6, the V gene TRBV28, with 7 bases lining up with TRBD2. Germline V gene sequence: CDR1 MDHEN, CDR2 SYDVKM. The CDR3 extends over 17 amino acids. The V segment lost 2 bases and the J segment 1 base; nucleotides outside the gene matches: 5. CDR3 amino acids: CASSLRGVLSGANVLTF. Written as DNA, the CDR3 is TGTGCCAGCAGTTTACGGGGGGTTTTGTCTGGGGCCAACGTCCTGACTTTC.